The next 13 T cell receptor beta chains were all read from a single sample in a study of post-analysis software for immune sequencing data. The study's findings and limits: Compared with controls, patients had more of about 5 TRBV segments, including TRBV5-6, TRBV5-1 and TRBV20-1.

The library was made from cDNA and included unique molecular identifiers. Each CDR3 protein is one row after TCRdb ran MiXCR on the PCR reads. The profile covers approximately 630,000 distinct CDR3 sequences, with about 60% appearing a single time and roughly 10% taken by the ten largest. These receptors are not linked to any known antigen. Input material: blood. The receptors here all came from a girl aged 2-10 years with multiple sclerosis.

The V call is TRBV29-1, the J call TRBJ2-2, with D hard to call. Germline CDR1 and CDR2: SQVTM and ANQGSEA. The CDR3 contains 16 residues. Trimming left V 2 bases short and J 0 bases short, with 13 bases between. The CDR3 DNA follows: TGCAGCGTTGAAAGAACAGAACAAGCGAACACCGGGGAGCTGTTTTTT. Its protein is CSVERTEQANTGELFF.

V gene TRBV29-1 combines with J gene TRBJ1-2, with D unclear. Trimming took 1 base from V and 5 from J, leaving 20 bases between them. CDR1 is SQVTM, CDR2 ANQGSEA, per germline. The CDR3 runs 16 residues. This chain's CDR3 is CSVEGNVRRDTYGYTF. The CDR3 DNA follows: TGCAGCGTTGAAGGAAATGTTAGGCGAGACACATATGGCTACACCTTC.

This chain links TRBV5-6 with TRBJ2-3; TRBD2 matches 10 bases. The germline gives CDR1 SGHDT, CDR2 YYEEEE. The CDR3 covers 18 residues. V lost 0 bases to trimming and J lost 3 bases; unmatched junction nucleotides: 10. DNA for the CDR3: TGTGCCAGCAGCTTGGCTTGGGGACTAGCGTCTATGACAGATACGCAGTATTTT. It is translated as CASSLAWGLASMTDTQYF.

This clonotype has more than one count but fewer than ten. This rearrangement joins TRBV2 to TRBJ1-5; D gene ambiguous. CDR1 and CDR2 (germline): SNHLY, FYNNEI. The V end lost 6 bases, the J end lost 0 bases, and 12 bases lay between the germline ends. The CDR3 totals 15 residues. The CDR3 sequence: CASRGRKGSNQPQHF. As DNA, the CDR3 is TGTGCCAGCAGAGGGAGAAAGGGTAGCAATCAGCCCCAGCATTTT.

This chain connects TRBV4-2 to TRBJ2-1; D is tentatively TRBD1 or TRBD2 (5 bases each). V was cut by 0 bases and J by 4 bases, with 16 bases left in between. Per the germline V gene, CDR1 is LGHNA and CDR2 is YNFKEQ. CDR3 size: 17 residues. CDR3 residues: CASSQDLAAGGYNEQFF. CDR3 DNA sequence: TGTGCCAGCAGCCAAGATCTGGCTGCTGGGGGATACAATGAGCAGTTCTTC.

The chain joins TRBV6-5 to TRBJ1-2; 7 nucleotides line up with TRBD1. The CDR3 totals 15 residues. The V gene end was trimmed by 0 bases and the J gene end by 4 bases; junction bases not matched to a gene: 5. In germline, CDR1 is MNHEY, CDR2 SVGAGI. The CDR3 protein is CASSYSSGGSYGYTF. The CDR3 bases are TGTGCCAGCAGTTACTCTTCAGGGGGGAGCTATGGCTACACCTTC.

V gene TRBV27 combines with J gene TRBJ2-7; 13 positions agree with TRBD2. The length of the CDR3 is 16 residues. Germline-derived CDR1 and CDR2 are MNHEY and SMNVEV (reference sequence). Trimming took 5 bases from V and 3 from J; bases not matched to a gene: 7. The CDR3 is CASSPGTSGDHYEQYF. Written as DNA, the CDR3 is TGTGCCAGCAGTCCAGGGACTAGCGGGGACCACTACGAGCAGTACTTC.

The chain carries TRBV9 and TRBJ1-1, with 8 bases matching TRBD1. The CDR3 length is 16 residues. V was pared by 0 bases and J by 2 bases, with 6 bases of the junction left unmatched. From germline, CDR1 is SGDLS and CDR2 YYNGEE. The CDR3 loop is CASSVGAGGSNTEAFF. CDR3 nucleotide sequence: TGTGCCAGCAGCGTAGGGGCAGGGGGCAGCAACACTGAAGCTTTCTTT.

About this clonotype: The junction shows a germline mismatch at one end, possibly a read error. The chain couples TRBV7-9 to TRBJ2-1, with D perhaps matching TRBD1 (5 bases). CDR1 and CDR2 from the germline V gene are SEHNR and FQNEAQ (reference sequence). CDR3 length: 15 amino acids. DNA for the CDR3: TGTGCCGGCAGCAACCCCCCGACAGACTACAATGAGCAGTTCTTC. Residues: CAGSNPPTDYNEQFF.

The rearrangement links TRBV7-9 to TRBJ1-2, with D possibly TRBD1 on 5 matching bases. Germline V gene lookup returns CDR1 SEHNR and CDR2 FQNEAQ (reference sequence). V dropped 1 base and J dropped 4 bases, with 13 bases sitting between them. This CDR3 is 15 amino acids long. The CDR3 DNA sequence: TGTGCCAGCAGCTTAGGATCAACAGGCTTCTATGGCTACACCTTC. This translates into CASSLGSTGFYGYTF.

The gene calls are TRBV6-5 and TRBJ2-4; unclear D gene. Germline CDR1 reads MNHEY; CDR2 reads SVGAGI. The CDR3 length is 11 residues. V shed 8 bases and J shed 4 bases, with 6 bases lying between them. The CDR3 DNA sequence: TGTGCCAGCGGGCAGAAAAACATTCAGTACTTC. Its protein product is CASGQKNIQYF.

This clonotype was detected only a few times. The rearrangement joins TRBV7-2 to TRBJ2-5, with 14 positions matching TRBD2. V shed 4 bases and J 1 base; nucleotides not matched to a gene: 11. This CDR3 has 19 residues. The germline CDR1 and CDR2 sequences are SGHTA and FQGNSA. CDR3 protein: CASSSGTSGGSDLQETQYF. In DNA, the CDR3 is TGTGCCAGCAGCTCTGGGACTAGCGGGGGCTCCGACCTCCAAGAGACCCAGTACTTC.

Notes on this clonotype: Relative to the germline gene, one junction end is altered; a read error may explain this. V is TRBV5-1 and J is TRBJ1-2, with D maybe TRBD1 (5 bases). Germline-derived CDR1 and CDR2 are SGHRS and YFSETQ. This CDR3 spans 14 amino acids. CDR3: CANSPGGTNYGYTF. DNA for the CDR3: TGCGCCAACAGCCCCGGAGGGACCAACTATGGCTACACCTTC.